This T cell receptor beta chain was captured by sequencing in a study of blood T cell repertoires in COVID-19. At the level of the study: PBMCs, B-cell-depleted T cells, or T cells were the source of the cDNA or gDNA that made up the material.

Using immunoSEQ multiplex PCR, the repertoire was profiled, and TCRdb retains in-frame clones only, with some absent. Here the sample spans 400,000 to 500,000 clones, about nine tenths being singletons. The CDR3 is 18 residues long. Between the trimmed V and J ends, which lost 3 bases and 1 base, there was a span of 18 bases. The V gene's germline CDR1 is LNHDA and CDR2 SQIVND (reference sequence). This clonotype was sampled from a woman in her thirties with active or convalescent COVID-19. The rearrangement joins TRBV19 to TRBJ1-4; D is unresolved. What was sequenced was peripheral blood. DNA of the CDR3: TGTGCCAGTAGTATCCGGCAGGCCGGGCGGGGAACTAATGAAAAACTGTTTTTT. Encoded protein: CASSIRQAGRGTNEKLFF.